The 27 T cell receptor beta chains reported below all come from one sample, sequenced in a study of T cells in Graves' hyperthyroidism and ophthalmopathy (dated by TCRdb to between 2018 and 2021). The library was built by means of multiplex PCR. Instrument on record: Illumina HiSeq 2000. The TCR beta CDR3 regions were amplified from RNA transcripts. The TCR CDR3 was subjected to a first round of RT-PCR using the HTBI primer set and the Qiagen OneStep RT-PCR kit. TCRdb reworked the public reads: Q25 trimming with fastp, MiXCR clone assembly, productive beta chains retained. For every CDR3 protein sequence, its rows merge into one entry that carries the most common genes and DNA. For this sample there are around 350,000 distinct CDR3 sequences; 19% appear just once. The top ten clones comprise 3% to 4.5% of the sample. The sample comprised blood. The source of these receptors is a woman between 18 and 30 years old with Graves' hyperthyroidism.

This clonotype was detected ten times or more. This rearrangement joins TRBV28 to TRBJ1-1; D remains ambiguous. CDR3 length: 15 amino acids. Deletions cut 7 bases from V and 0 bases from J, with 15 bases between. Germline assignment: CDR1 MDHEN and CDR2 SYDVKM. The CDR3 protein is CASTPRERMNTEAFF. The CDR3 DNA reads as TGTGCCAGCACTCCCCGGGAACGGATGAACACTGAAGCTTTCTTT. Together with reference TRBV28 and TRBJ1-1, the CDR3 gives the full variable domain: DVKVTQSSRYLVKRTGEKVFLECVQDMDHENMFWYRQDPGLGLRLIYFSYDVKMKEKGDIPEGYSVSREKKERFSLILESASTNQTSMYLCASTPRERMNTEAFFGQGTRLTVV.

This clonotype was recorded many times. The CDR3, as DNA: TGTGCCAGCAGTGCCTCCCGGACAGCCTCCGAGCAGTACTTC. Amino acids: CASSASRTASEQYF. The rearrangement links TRBV28 to TRBJ2-7; TRBD1 is a possible D gene (6 bases). The V end lost 5 bases, the J end lost 6 bases, and 17 bases lay between the germline ends. Germline V gene sequence: CDR1 MDHEN, CDR2 SYDVKM. This CDR3 contains 14 residues.

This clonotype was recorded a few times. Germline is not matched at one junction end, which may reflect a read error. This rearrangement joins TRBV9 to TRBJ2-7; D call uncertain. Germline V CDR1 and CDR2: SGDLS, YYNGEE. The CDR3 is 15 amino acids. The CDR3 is CTSSVDVGFSYEQYF. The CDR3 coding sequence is TGTACCAGCAGCGTAGACGTAGGATTCTCCTACGAGCAGTACTTC.

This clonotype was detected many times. Here the CDR3 reads CASSRTKGTEAFF. CDR3 DNA: TGTGCCAGCAGTAGGACAAAGGGCACTGAAGCTTTCTTT. The chain uses TRBV6-1 and TRBJ1-1, with a tentative D call TRBD1 (5 bases). The CDR3 loop spans 13 amino acids. Deletions cut 5 bases from V and 4 bases from J, with 11 bases between. Germline CDR1 and CDR2: MNHNS and SASEGT.

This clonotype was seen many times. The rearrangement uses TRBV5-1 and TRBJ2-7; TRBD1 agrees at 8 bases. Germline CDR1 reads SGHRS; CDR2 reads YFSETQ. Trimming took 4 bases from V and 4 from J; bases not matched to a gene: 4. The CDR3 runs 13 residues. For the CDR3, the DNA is TGCGCCAGCAGCCATCGACAGGGGTACGAGCAGTACTTC. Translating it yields CASSHRQGYEQYF.

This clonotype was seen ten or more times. CDR3 nucleotides: TGTGCCAGCGCCCCATCACGGAACACCGGGGAGCTGTTTTTT. It encodes CASAPSRNTGELFF. V usage is TRBV11-2 and J usage is TRBJ2-2, with unresolved D. The germline CDR1 and CDR2 sequences are SGHAT and FQNNGV. The CDR3 extends over 14 amino acids. Trimming removed 8 bases from V and 1 base from J, with 11 bases in between.

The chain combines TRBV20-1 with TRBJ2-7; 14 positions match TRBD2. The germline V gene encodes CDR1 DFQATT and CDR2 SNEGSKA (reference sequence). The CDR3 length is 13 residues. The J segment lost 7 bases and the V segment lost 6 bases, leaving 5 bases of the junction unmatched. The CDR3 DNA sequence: TGCAGTGCGCCGGGACTAGCGGGGGAAGAGCAGTACTTC. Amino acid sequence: CSAPGLAGEEQYF.

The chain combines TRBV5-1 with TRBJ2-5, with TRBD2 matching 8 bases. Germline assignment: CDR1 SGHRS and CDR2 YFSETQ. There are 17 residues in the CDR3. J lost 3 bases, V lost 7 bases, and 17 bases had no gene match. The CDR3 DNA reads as TGCGCCAGCTTCCCCGCCGGGCGGGGGGCCCTTAAAGAGACCCAGTACTTC. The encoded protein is CASFPAGRGALKETQYF.

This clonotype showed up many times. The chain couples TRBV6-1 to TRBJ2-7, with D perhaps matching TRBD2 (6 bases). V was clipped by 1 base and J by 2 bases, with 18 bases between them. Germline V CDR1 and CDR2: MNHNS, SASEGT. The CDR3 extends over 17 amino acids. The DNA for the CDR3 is TGTGCCAGCAGTGAAGGGAACCGTCGGGGGTTCCCCTACGAGCAGTACTTC. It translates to CASSEGNRRGFPYEQYF.

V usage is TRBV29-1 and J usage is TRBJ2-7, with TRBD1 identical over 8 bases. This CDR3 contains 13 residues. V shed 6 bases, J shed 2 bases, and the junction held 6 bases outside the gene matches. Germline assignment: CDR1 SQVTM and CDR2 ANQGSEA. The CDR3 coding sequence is TGCAGCGTCCTATCGACAGGGGCCTACGAGCAGTACTTC. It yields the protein CSVLSTGAYEQYF.

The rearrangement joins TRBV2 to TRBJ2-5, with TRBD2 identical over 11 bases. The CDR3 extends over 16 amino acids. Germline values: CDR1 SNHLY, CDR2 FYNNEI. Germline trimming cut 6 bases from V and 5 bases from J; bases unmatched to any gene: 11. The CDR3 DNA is TGTGCCAGCAGCAAAGGACCGGGACTAGCGGCCGAGACCCAGTACTTC. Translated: CASSKGPGLAAETQYF.

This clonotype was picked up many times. CDR3 residues: CASSWGNPSGGETQYF. For the CDR3, the DNA is TGCGCCAGCAGCTGGGGGAACCCTAGCGGCGGAGAGACCCAGTACTTC. The V and J genes are TRBV5-1 and TRBJ2-5; TRBD2 agrees at 7 bases. Germline V gives CDR1 SGHRS, CDR2 YFSETQ. With V trimmed by 3 bases and J by 4 bases, 12 bases remained unmatched. The CDR3 is made up of 16 amino acids.

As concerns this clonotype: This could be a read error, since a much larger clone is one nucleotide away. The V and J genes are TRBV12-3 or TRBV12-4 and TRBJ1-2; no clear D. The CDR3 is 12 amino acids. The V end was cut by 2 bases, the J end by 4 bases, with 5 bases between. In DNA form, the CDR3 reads TGTGCCAGCAGTTTAAGGACCTATGGCTACACCTTC. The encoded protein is CASSLRTYGYTF.

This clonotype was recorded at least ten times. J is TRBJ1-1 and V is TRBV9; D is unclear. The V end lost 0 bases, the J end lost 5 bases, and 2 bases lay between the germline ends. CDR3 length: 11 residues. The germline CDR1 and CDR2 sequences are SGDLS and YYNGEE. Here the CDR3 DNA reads TGTGCCAGCAGCGTAGTGACTGAAGCTTTCTTT. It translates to CASSVVTEAFF.

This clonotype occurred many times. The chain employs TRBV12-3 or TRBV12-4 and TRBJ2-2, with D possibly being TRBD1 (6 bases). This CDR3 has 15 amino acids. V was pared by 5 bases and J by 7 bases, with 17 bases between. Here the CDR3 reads CASSRETGSYGELFF. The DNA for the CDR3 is TGTGCCAGCAGTCGCGAAACAGGGTCATACGGGGAGCTGTTTTTT.

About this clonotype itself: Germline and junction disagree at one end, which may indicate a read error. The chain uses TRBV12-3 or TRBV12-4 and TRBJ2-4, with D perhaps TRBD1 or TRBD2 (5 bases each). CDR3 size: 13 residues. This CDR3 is CASSLGLRGIKYF. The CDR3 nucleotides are TGTGCCAGCAGTCTGGGGCTCCGGGGCATTAAGTACTTC.

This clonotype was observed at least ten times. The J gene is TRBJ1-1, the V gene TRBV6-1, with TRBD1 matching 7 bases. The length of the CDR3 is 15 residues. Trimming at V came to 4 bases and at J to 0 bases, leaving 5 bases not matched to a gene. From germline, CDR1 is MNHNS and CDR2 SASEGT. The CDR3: CASSGGTALNTEAFF. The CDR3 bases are TGTGCCAGCAGTGGCGGGACAGCGTTGAACACTGAAGCTTTCTTT.

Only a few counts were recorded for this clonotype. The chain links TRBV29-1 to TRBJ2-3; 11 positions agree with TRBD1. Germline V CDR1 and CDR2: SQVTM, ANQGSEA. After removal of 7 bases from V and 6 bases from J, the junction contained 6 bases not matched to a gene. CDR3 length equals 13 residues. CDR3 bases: TGCAGCGCCGGACAGGGGGCAGGGGATACGCAGTATTTT. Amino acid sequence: CSAGQGAGDTQYF.

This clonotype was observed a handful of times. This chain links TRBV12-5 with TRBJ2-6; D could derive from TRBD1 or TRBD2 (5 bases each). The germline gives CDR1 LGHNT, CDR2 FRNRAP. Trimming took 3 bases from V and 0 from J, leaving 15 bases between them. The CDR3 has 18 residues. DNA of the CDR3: TGTGCTAGTGGTTTCGATCAGGGAGAAATCTCTGGGGCCAACGTCCTGACTTTC. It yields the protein CASGFDQGEISGANVLTF.

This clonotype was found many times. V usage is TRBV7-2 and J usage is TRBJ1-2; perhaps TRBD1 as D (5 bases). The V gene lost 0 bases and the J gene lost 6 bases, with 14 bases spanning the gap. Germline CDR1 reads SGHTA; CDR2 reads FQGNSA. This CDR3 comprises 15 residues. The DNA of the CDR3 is TGTGCCAGCAGCTTAGCTGGGGGTCATTTTGATGGCTACACCTTC. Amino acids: CASSLAGGHFDGYTF.

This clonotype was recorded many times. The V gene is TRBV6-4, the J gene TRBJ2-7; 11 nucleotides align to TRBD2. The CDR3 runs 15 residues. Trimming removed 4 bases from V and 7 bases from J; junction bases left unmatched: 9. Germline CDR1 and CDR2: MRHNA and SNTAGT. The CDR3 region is CASSALAGGSGEQYF. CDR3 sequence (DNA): TGTGCCAGCAGTGCTCTAGCGGGGGGCTCAGGAGAGCAGTACTTC.

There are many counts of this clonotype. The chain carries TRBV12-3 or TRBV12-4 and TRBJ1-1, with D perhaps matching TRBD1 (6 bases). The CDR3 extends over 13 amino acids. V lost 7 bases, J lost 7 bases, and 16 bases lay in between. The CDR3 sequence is CASTWPGAHEAFF. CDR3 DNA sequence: TGTGCCAGCACCTGGCCAGGGGCCCATGAAGCTTTCTTT.

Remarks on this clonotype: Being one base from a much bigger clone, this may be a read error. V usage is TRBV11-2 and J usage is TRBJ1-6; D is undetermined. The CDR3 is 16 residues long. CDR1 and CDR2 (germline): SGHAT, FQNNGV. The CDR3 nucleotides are TGTGCCAGCAGCTCAGAGTTCGGACGTTATAATCCACCCCTCCACTTT. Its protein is CASSSEFGRYNPPLHF.

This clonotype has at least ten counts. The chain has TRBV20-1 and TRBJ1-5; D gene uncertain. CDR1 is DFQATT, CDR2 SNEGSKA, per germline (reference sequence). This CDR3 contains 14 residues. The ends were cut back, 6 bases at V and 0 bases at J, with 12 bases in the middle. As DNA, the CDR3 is TGCAGTGCCCTACTAGCGGATAGCAATCAGCCCCAGCATTTT. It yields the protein CSALLADSNQPQHF.

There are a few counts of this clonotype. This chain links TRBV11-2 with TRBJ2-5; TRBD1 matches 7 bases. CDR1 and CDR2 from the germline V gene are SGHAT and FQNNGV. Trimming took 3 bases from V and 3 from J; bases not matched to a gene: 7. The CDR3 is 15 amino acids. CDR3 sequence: CASSFWDRGEETQYF. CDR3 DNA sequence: TGTGCCAGCAGCTTCTGGGACAGAGGAGAAGAGACCCAGTACTTC.

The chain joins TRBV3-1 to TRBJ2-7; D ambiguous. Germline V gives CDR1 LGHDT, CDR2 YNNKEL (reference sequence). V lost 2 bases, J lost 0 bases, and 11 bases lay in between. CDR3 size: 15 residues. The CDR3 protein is CASSQTNGSSYEQYF. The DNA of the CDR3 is TGTGCCAGCAGCCAAACGAACGGCAGCTCCTACGAGCAGTACTTC.

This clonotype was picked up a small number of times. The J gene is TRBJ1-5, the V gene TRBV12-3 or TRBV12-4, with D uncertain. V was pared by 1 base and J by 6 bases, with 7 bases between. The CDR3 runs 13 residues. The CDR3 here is CASSLGALQPQHF. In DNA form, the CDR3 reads TGTGCCAGCAGTTTAGGGGCCCTTCAGCCCCAGCATTTT.